A single sample gave rise to the 15 T cell receptor beta chains below, sequenced in a study of T cells in Graves' hyperthyroidism and ophthalmopathy (dated 2019 in TCRdb). The library was generated by multiplex PCR. This sample was sequenced with an Illumina HiSeq 2000. The TCR beta CDR3 regions were amplified from the RNA transcripts. A first-round RT-PCR of the TCR CDR3 used the HTBI primer set with the Qiagen OneStep RT-PCR kit. TCRdb redid the processing of the public reads, applying fastp at Q25 and MiXCR, and retained in-frame beta chains. When rows share a CDR3 protein, they turn into one entry using the most common DNA and genes. The sample table records a few hundred thousand distinct CDR3 sequences; over 20% of these occur just once. Roughly 52% of the sample goes to the ten largest clones. Sequencing was carried out using blood. Receptors originate from a woman aged 45-60 years with Graves' hyperthyroidism.

This clonotype was recorded many times. The chain carries TRBV2 and TRBJ2-7; possibly TRBD1 or TRBD2 for D (5 bases each). Germline CDR1 reads SNHLY; CDR2 reads FYNNEI. V was cut by 8 bases and J by 1 base, with 18 bases left in between. The CDR3 is 15 amino acids. The CDR3 DNA sequence: TGTGCCAGCCGTGTCCCGGGACGTACTTCCTACGAGCAGTACTTC. This gives the protein CASRVPGRTSYEQYF.

This clonotype was counted ten times or more. The chain couples TRBV7-9 to TRBJ2-7; D might be TRBD2 (6 bases). Trimming stripped 2 bases from V and 0 bases from J, with 11 bases between. This CDR3 region has 15 residues. Per the germline V gene, CDR1 is SEHNR and CDR2 is FQNEAQ (reference sequence). The CDR3 nucleotides read TGTGCCAGCAGCTTACATCGGGAGAGCTCCTACGAGCAGTACTTC. Translating gives CASSLHRESSYEQYF. The entire variable domain, with the rest obtained from reference TRBV7-9 and TRBJ2-7, is as follows: DTGVSQNPRHKITKRGQNVTFRCDPISEHNRLYWYRQTLGQGPEFLTYFQNEAQLEKSRLLSDRFSAERPKGSFSTLEIQRTEQGDSAMYLCASSLHRESSYEQYFGPGTRLTVT.

V gene TRBV12-3 or TRBV12-4 combines with J gene TRBJ1-2; D is perhaps TRBD1 (5 bases). V shed 6 bases and J shed 2 bases, with 10 bases lying between them. This CDR3 region has 13 residues. CDR3 amino acids: CASRPQGNYGYTF. CDR3 sequence (DNA): TGTGCCAGCAGGCCTCAGGGAAACTATGGCTACACCTTC.

This clonotype showed up just a few times. This chain connects TRBV5-1 to TRBJ2-2, with a weak D call TRBD2 (6 bases). Germline V CDR1 and CDR2: SGHRS, YFSETQ. The CDR3 covers 14 residues. Trimming removed 0 bases from V and 5 bases from J, with 8 bases in between. The CDR3 loop is CASSLDSGTGELFF. The CDR3 DNA sequence: TGCGCCAGCAGCTTGGATAGCGGTACCGGGGAGCTGTTTTTT.

In this sample, this clonotype turned up a few times. This chain connects TRBV24-1 to TRBJ2-3; D tentatively fits TRBD1 or TRBD2 (5 bases each). V lost 3 bases and J 0 bases, leaving 9 bases between the germline ends. Germline V gene data show CDR1 as KGHDR and CDR2 as SFDVKD. The CDR3 loop spans 15 amino acids. The CDR3 region has the DNA TGTGCCACCAGTGATCCCGGGGCCAGCACAGATACGCAGTATTTT. Its translation is CATSDPGASTDTQYF.

This clonotype was seen many times. The chain carries TRBV20-1 and TRBJ2-7, with 11 bases that match TRBD2. The CDR3 runs to 15 residues. Germline-derived CDR1 and CDR2 are DFQATT and SNEGSKA (reference sequence). The V and J ends lost 0 bases and 3 bases, in that order; junction bases with no gene match: 4. The CDR3 protein is CSARDSGRARYEQYF. For the CDR3, the DNA is TGCAGTGCTAGAGATAGCGGGAGGGCCCGCTACGAGCAGTACTTC.

This clonotype has ten or more counts. CDR3 nucleotides: TGTGCCAGCACAACCCTTAGCGGGAGCCCTCGGGAGACCCAGTACTTC. Its translation is CASTTLSGSPRETQYF. The J gene is TRBJ2-5, the V gene TRBV28; TRBD2 matches at 9 bases. The V segment lost 7 bases and the J segment 5 bases; nucleotides outside the gene matches: 14. Germline loops: CDR1 MDHEN, CDR2 SYDVKM. The CDR3 spans 16 residues.

The rearrangement joins TRBV19 to TRBJ2-1; 7 nucleotides agree with TRBD1. The CDR3 contains 14 residues. The V and J ends lost 5 bases and 4 bases, in that order; junction bases with no gene match: 5. Per germline, CDR1 LNHDA and CDR2 SQIVND (reference sequence). CDR3 amino acids: CASSVRDSYNEQFF. The CDR3 DNA reads as TGTGCCAGTAGTGTTCGGGACAGTTACAATGAGCAGTTCTTC.

This clonotype has ten or more counts. CDR3 protein: CASSEWAYEQFF. The CDR3 DNA follows: TGTGCCAGCAGTGAATGGGCATATGAGCAGTTCTTC. This chain joins TRBV2 and TRBJ2-1, with unresolved D. The germline V gene has CDR1 SNHLY and CDR2 FYNNEI. The CDR3 is made up of 12 amino acids. The V and J ends lost 2 bases and 8 bases respectively, with 7 bases between them.

This clonotype appeared many times. The rearrangement links TRBV20-1 to TRBJ2-5; D may match TRBD1 or TRBD2 (5 bases each). The V gene's germline CDR1 is DFQATT and CDR2 SNEGSKA (reference sequence). The CDR3 has 15 residues. With 0 bases removed from V and 7 bases from J, the gap between germline ends came to 18 bases. As DNA, the CDR3 is TGCAGTGCTAGAGAGGCAGAGGGGCGGTACGGGACCCAGTACTTC. This sequence encodes CSAREAEGRYGTQYF.

As regards this clonotype: This may stem from a read error, because a much larger clone lies one nucleotide away. V usage is TRBV28 and J usage is TRBJ1-1; no definite D call. Germline CDR1 reads MDHEN; CDR2 reads SYDVKM. The CDR3 has 12 residues. The CDR3 sequence: CASGLSEPEAFF. In nucleotides, the CDR3 is TGTGCCAGCGGTTTGTCCGAGCCTGAAGCTTTCTTT.

V gene TRBV2 combines with J gene TRBJ1-2; D is ambiguous. V was pared by 2 bases and J by 6 bases, with 10 bases between. This CDR3 contains 13 residues. Germline CDR1 reads SNHLY; CDR2 reads FYNNEI. CDR3 nucleotides: TGTGCCAGCAGTGAATTTGACGGGAATGGCTACACCTTC. Encoded protein: CASSEFDGNGYTF.

The chain combines TRBV6-1 with TRBJ2-1, with 9 bases that match TRBD2. Germline-derived CDR1 and CDR2 are MNHNS and SASEGT. The J segment lost 0 bases and the V segment lost 4 bases, leaving 10 bases of the junction unmatched. The CDR3 runs 18 residues. The CDR3 coding sequence is TGTGCCAGCAGTGCGCTAGCGGGAACTGGTGGCTCCTACAATGAGCAGTTCTTC. It translates to CASSALAGTGGSYNEQFF.

The rearrangement links TRBV28 to TRBJ1-2, with a weak D call TRBD1 (6 bases). This CDR3 has 13 residues. Germline CDR1 MDHEN, CDR2 SYDVKM. V lost 7 bases, J lost 5 bases, and 14 bases lay in between. This CDR3 reads CASNTGSYYGYTF. As DNA, the CDR3 is TGTGCCAGCAACACAGGGAGTTATTATGGCTACACCTTC.

As for this clonotype: The junction departs from the called germline gene at one end, perhaps through a read error. The chain couples TRBV28 to TRBJ2-7; D remains unclear. CDR1 MDHEN and CDR2 SYDVKM come from the germline V gene. CDR3 length: 14 amino acids. CDR3 DNA: TGTGCCAGCAGTTTTGGGGATATAACCTACGATCAGTACTTC. Translated, it gives CASSFGDITYDQYF.